Following are 18 T cell receptor beta chains from one sample sequenced in a study of shared clonotypes between healthy human individuals. This table comes from immunoSEQ multiplex PCR, and its TCRdb copy is limited to in-frame clones, with some not included. In the table there are some 680,000 clones, around four fifths of which are singletons. The sequenced sample was memory CD4+ T cells sorted from blood. Subset given: CD45RA-negative fraction. The receptors come from a woman aged 30 to 39 in good health.

This clone was detected only once. This chain connects TRBV5-1 to TRBJ2-1; tentative D call: TRBD2 (6 bases). Per the germline V gene, CDR1 is SGHRS and CDR2 is YFSETQ. V was trimmed by 4 bases and J by 2 bases, leaving 13 bases between them. The CDR3 extends over 15 amino acids. This chain's CDR3 is CASSRGGGTYNEQFF. CDR3 DNA sequence: TGCGCCAGCAGCCGCGGAGGCGGGACCTACAATGAGCAGTTCTTC.

This clone has ten or more counts. The same CDR3 can be traced to other DNA sequences in this sample. CDR3 coding DNA: TGCAGCGTAGAGGGGCTAGCACATGAGCAGTTCTTC. Translation: CSVEGLAHEQFF. The chain links TRBV29-1 to TRBJ2-1; either TRBD1 or TRBD2 may fit D (5 bases each). The CDR3 spans 12 residues. V lost 6 bases, J lost 8 bases, and 14 bases lay in between. The germline CDR1 and CDR2 sequences are SQVTM and ANQGSEA.

The chain couples TRBV27 to TRBJ2-5; 8 bases match TRBD1. Near its end, the DNA agrees better with TRBJ2-7, so the J call may be wrong. The CDR3 has 13 residues. The germline CDR1 and CDR2 sequences are MNHEY and SMNVEV (reference sequence). This CDR3 reads CASSGQGPYEQYF. DNA of the CDR3: TGTGCCAGCAGTGGACAGGGTCCCTACGAGCAGTACTTC.

This chain joins TRBV28 and TRBJ1-1; D ambiguous. Trimming shortened V by 11 bases and J by 1 base, and 8 bases separated the two germline ends. The CDR3 length is 11 residues. Germline CDR1 MDHEN, CDR2 SYDVKM. The CDR3: CAATRNTEAFF. The CDR3 bases are TGTGCCGCGACGCGGAACACTGAAGCTTTCTTT.

J is TRBJ2-7 and V is TRBV5-5; tentatively, D is TRBD1 (6 bases). The CDR3 loop spans 14 amino acids. Per germline, CDR1 SGHKS and CDR2 YYEKEE (reference sequence). Trimming left V 4 bases short and J 0 bases short, with 11 bases between. CDR3 residues: CASSTGTLSYEQYF. CDR3 DNA: TGTGCCAGCAGCACAGGGACCCTCTCCTACGAGCAGTACTTC.

This clone appeared once. The chain links TRBV5-1 to TRBJ2-3; 9 nucleotides align to TRBD2. The V and J ends lost 1 base and 1 base, in that order; junction bases with no gene match: 4. The CDR3 loop spans 16 amino acids. Germline values: CDR1 SGHRS, CDR2 YFSETQ. CDR3 protein: CASSLRRTSGTDTQYF. The CDR3 region has the DNA TGCGCCAGCAGCTTGCGCAGGACTAGCGGCACAGATACGCAGTATTTT. Variable domain in full (rest from reference TRBV5-1 and TRBJ2-3): KAGVTQTPRYLIKTRGQQVTLSCSPISGHRSVSWYQQTPGQGLQFLFEYFSETQRNKGNFPGRFSGRQFSNSRSEMNVSTLELGDSALYLCASSLRRTSGTDTQYFGPGTRLTVL.

The chain employs TRBV14 and TRBJ1-4; tentative D call: TRBD1 (6 bases). CDR3 length equals 18 residues. With 0 bases removed from V and 7 bases from J, the gap between germline ends came to 21 bases. The germline V gene has CDR1 SGHDN and CDR2 FVKESK. CDR3 region: CASSQDLGATGISEKLFF. The CDR3 DNA reads TGTGCCAGCAGCCAAGACTTGGGGGCCACAGGGATTAGTGAAAAACTGTTTTTT.

The count of this clone is one. J is TRBJ1-1 and V is TRBV19; D possibly corresponds to TRBD1 (6 bases). The CDR3 runs to 14 residues. The ends were cut back, 3 bases at V and 4 bases at J, with 12 bases in the middle. Germline V gives CDR1 LNHDA, CDR2 SQIVND (reference sequence). The CDR3 region has the DNA TGTGCCAGTAGTATTGGGGGGCCGGCCACTGAAGCTTTCTTT. Amino acids: CASSIGGPATEAFF.

This clone occurred a few times. The chain links TRBV5-1 to TRBJ1-2, with TRBD1 matching over 7 bases. The germline gives CDR1 SGHRS, CDR2 YFSETQ. This CDR3 has 15 residues. J lost 8 bases, V lost 4 bases, and 14 bases had no gene match. Here the CDR3 reads CASSPQRDSHEGYTF. For the CDR3, the DNA is TGCGCCAGCAGCCCGCAGCGGGACAGTCACGAGGGCTACACCTTC.

This clone was observed a handful of times. V and J are TRBV28 and TRBJ1-1; 11 nucleotides agree with TRBD1. Germline lookup yields CDR1 MDHEN and CDR2 SYDVKM. This CDR3 comprises 15 residues. V shed 5 bases, J shed 1 base, and the junction held 3 bases outside the gene matches. Here the CDR3 reads CASSRTGGKNTEAFF. CDR3 coding DNA: TGTGCCAGCAGTCGGACAGGGGGCAAGAACACTGAAGCTTTCTTT.

About this clone itself: It may be a read error: a sequence one base away is much more abundant. The chain links TRBV13 to TRBJ2-1; 11 bases match TRBD2. The V gene's germline CDR1 is PRHDT and CDR2 FYEKMQ (reference sequence). The CDR3 covers 14 residues. Trimming removed 5 bases from V and 7 bases from J; junction bases left unmatched: 4. CDR3 loop: CASSPGTSGNEQFF. CDR3 nucleotide sequence: TGTGCCAGCAGCCCCGGGACTAGCGGTAATGAGCAGTTCTTC.

This clone appeared many times. This chain links TRBV6-4 with TRBJ2-2; D remains unclear. Germline V CDR1 and CDR2: MRHNA, SNTAGT. The length of the CDR3 is 13 residues. V was clipped by 8 bases and J by 4 bases, with 11 bases between them. The CDR3 nucleotides are TGTGCCAGCGGCGAAGGGCCCACCGGGGAGCTGTTTTTT. The encoded protein is CASGEGPTGELFF.

The gene calls are TRBV28 and TRBJ1-5; no definite D call. The germline V gene has CDR1 MDHEN and CDR2 SYDVKM. This CDR3 comprises 14 residues. V gave up 2 bases and J gave up 0 bases, with 5 bases separating them. CDR3 nucleotides: TGTGCCAGCAGTTTAGCGGGTAGCAATCAGCCCCAGCATTTT. This sequence encodes CASSLAGSNQPQHF.

The rearrangement joins TRBV27 to TRBJ2-7; D unresolved. Trimming cost V 8 bases and J 3 bases, with 14 bases left between them. Germline CDR1 MNHEY, CDR2 SMNVEV (reference sequence). This CDR3 region has 13 residues. CDR3 region: CASGPTLLYEQYF. The DNA for the CDR3 is TGTGCCAGCGGGCCCACCCTGCTCTACGAGCAGTACTTC.

This clone was seen a handful of times. The CDR3 sequence is CASSDSWVAGHNEQFF. CDR3 in DNA: TGTGCCAGCAGTGACTCGTGGGTAGCGGGCCACAATGAGCAGTTCTTC. The rearrangement joins TRBV6-4 to TRBJ2-1; 7 bases are a match to TRBD2. The CDR3 is made up of 16 amino acids. CDR1 and CDR2 (germline): MRHNA, SNTAGT. Losses at the gene ends were 0 bases for V and 5 bases for J; bases not matched to a gene: 7.

The rearrangement links TRBV29-1 to TRBJ1-1; D is unresolved. Trimming stripped 4 bases from V and 0 bases from J, with 12 bases between. In germline, CDR1 is SQVTM, CDR2 ANQGSEA. The CDR3 is made up of 14 amino acids. Written as DNA, the CDR3 is TGCAGCGTTGGGGCGGCTCCCATGAACACTGAAGCTTTCTTT. Protein sequence: CSVGAAPMNTEAFF.

In its sample, this clone was seen once. V and J are TRBV7-9 and TRBJ2-7; D unclear. The V end lost 4 bases, the J end lost 3 bases, and 16 bases lay between the germline ends. The CDR3 spans 15 residues. Germline loops: CDR1 SEHNR, CDR2 FQNEAQ (reference sequence). The CDR3 coding sequence is TGTGCCAGCAGCTACTCCCTCGAAGGGAACTACGAGCAGTACTTC. As protein: CASSYSLEGNYEQYF.

This clone showed up just a few times. The chain joins TRBV19 to TRBJ2-5, with 13 nucleotides matching TRBD2. J gave up 5 bases and V 2 bases, and 11 bases lay outside the gene matches. The CDR3 has 18 amino acids. The germline gives CDR1 LNHDA, CDR2 SQIVND (reference sequence). Written as DNA, the CDR3 is TGTGCCAGTAGTATAAGACTAGCGGGAGGTGAGAGGCGGGAGACCCAGTACTTC. This codes for CASSIRLAGGERRETQYF.